The following is a TCR beta chain sequence with its context. This CDR3 is 13 amino acids long. V lost 2 bases and J lost 2, with 7 bases in between. Germline CDR1 SGHTA, CDR2 FQGNSA. Under the authors' procedure: Estimates of nucleated cell counts were drawn from the amplification of reference gene primers. Sequenced by immunoSEQ multiplex PCR; TCRdb stores in-frame clones only, minus some. The V and J calls and the clone size are those of that table, but D and trimming were determined from the DNA. The table has about 230,000 clones, over 80% seen once; the top ten hold approximately 2.6%. The Seattle patients joined while their infection was active and were tracked longitudinally afterward. These data belong to a study of blood T cell repertoires in COVID-19. The overall study: The origin of the acute and convalescent COVID-19 samples was the United States, Italy and Spain. The cDNA or gDNA used as material had been derived from T cells, B-cell-depleted T cells, or PBMCs.

This TCR derives from a man in his thirties or forties with COVID-19, enrolled during active disease. What was sequenced was peripheral blood. This rearrangement joins TRBV7-2 to TRBJ2-7, with D unresolved. CDR3 DNA: TGTGCCAGCAGCTTAATAATAACCTACGAGCAGTACTTC. It encodes CASSLIITYEQYF.